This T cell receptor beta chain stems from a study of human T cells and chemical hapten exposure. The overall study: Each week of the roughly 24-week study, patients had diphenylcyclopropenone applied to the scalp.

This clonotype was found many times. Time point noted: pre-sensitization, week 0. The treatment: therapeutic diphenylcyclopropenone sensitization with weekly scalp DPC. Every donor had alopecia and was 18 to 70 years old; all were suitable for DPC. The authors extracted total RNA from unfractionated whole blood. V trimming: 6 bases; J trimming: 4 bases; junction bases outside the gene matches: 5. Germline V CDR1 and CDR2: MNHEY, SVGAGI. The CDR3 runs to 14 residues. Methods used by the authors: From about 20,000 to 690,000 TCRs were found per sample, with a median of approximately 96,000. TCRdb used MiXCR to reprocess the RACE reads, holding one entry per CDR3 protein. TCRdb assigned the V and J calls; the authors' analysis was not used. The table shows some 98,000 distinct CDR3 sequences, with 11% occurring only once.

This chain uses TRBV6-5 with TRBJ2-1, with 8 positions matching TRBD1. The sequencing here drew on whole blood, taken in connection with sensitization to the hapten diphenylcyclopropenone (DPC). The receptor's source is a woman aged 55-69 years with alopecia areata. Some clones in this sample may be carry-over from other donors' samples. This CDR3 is CASRGTGLYNEQFF. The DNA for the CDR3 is TGTGCCAGCAGAGGGACAGGATTATACAATGAGCAGTTCTTC.